This entry lists 30 T cell receptor beta chains sequenced from one sample in a study of blood T cell repertoires in COVID-19 (dated by TCRdb to about 2020). Library generation was performed with the immunoSEQ multiplex PCR assay. In TCRdb, the immuneACCESS table is reduced to in-frame sequences with V and J assigned. These tables do not hold every clone; where another copy was compared, an unresolved V gene accounts for under half, and the others remain unexplained. The sample includes about 280,000 clones, with roughly 86% observed a single time. The top ten clones comprise 1.9% of the sample. Specimen: PBMCs or T cells enriched from blood (not recorded which). The receptors shown here come from a woman aged 60-75 years who had recovered from COVID-19.

This clone is a singleton in its sample. The chain carries TRBV19 and TRBJ1-1, with D unclear. The CDR3 is made up of 11 amino acids. Trimming took off 9 bases at V and 1 base at J, with 6 bases between the two ends. From germline, CDR1 is LNHDA and CDR2 SQIVND (reference sequence). CDR3 in amino acids: CASIQNTEAFF. The CDR3 DNA reads as TGTGCCAGCATACAGAACACTGAAGCTTTCTTT.

This sequence joins TRBV30 and TRBJ1-1; possibly TRBD1 for D (6 bases). Germline lookup yields CDR1 GTSNPN and CDR2 SVGIG (reference sequence). This CDR3 spans 15 amino acids. The germline V and J ends were trimmed by 2 bases and 3 bases, with 16 bases remaining between them. Written as DNA, the CDR3 is TGTGCCTGGAGTACCCCCAGGGGATTCGACACTGAAGCTTTCTTT. Its protein product is CAWSTPRGFDTEAFF.

The gene calls are TRBV11-3 and TRBJ2-1; no clear D. Deletions cut 2 bases from V and 5 bases from J, with 10 bases between. CDR1 is SGHNT and CDR2 is YENEEA in the germline V gene. The CDR3 contains 14 residues. CDR3 loop: CASSLYSLHNEQFF. The CDR3 DNA reads as TGTGCCAGCAGCTTATATAGCTTGCACAATGAGCAGTTCTTC.

Comment on this clone: The same CDR3 is also encoded by other DNA sequences in this sample. The chain recombines TRBV2 with TRBJ1-2, with D possibly matching TRBD1 (5 bases). The CDR3 length is 13 residues. Germline V gene data show CDR1 as SNHLY and CDR2 as FYNNEI. V was shortened by 2 bases and J by 2 bases, with 6 bases between the two germline ends. In DNA form, the CDR3 reads TGTGCCAGCAGTGAAACAGGCAACTATGGCTACACCTTC. Its protein is CASSETGNYGYTF.

This chain joins TRBV5-1 and TRBJ2-1; 7 nucleotides align to TRBD2. The J segment lost 2 bases and the V segment lost 0 bases, leaving 5 bases of the junction unmatched. Germline assignment: CDR1 SGHRS and CDR2 YFSETQ. This CDR3 has 16 amino acids. CDR3 sequence reads: CASSLAASGPYNEQFF. CDR3 sequence (DNA): TGCGCCAGCAGCTTGGCGGCTAGCGGACCCTACAATGAGCAGTTCTTC.

The V and J genes are TRBV25-1 and TRBJ1-3, with TRBD1 as a possible D gene (5 bases). CDR1 and CDR2 from the germline V gene are MGHDK and SYGVNS. CDR3 length: 14 amino acids. The ends were cut back, 6 bases at V and 0 bases at J, with 9 bases in the middle. The CDR3: CASRDGGSGNTIYF. CDR3 coding DNA: TGTGCCAGCAGGGACGGGGGCTCTGGAAACACCATATATTTT.

This chain uses TRBV25-1 with TRBJ1-1; D might be TRBD1 (5 bases). The CDR3 extends over 14 amino acids. Germline assignment: CDR1 MGHDK and CDR2 SYGVNS. The V end was cut by 4 bases, the J end by 4 bases, with 13 bases between. CDR3 DNA sequence: TGTGCCAGCAGTGTTTGGGGGAGGGCCACTGAAGCTTTCTTT. This translates into CASSVWGRATEAFF.

This chain links TRBV4-1 with TRBJ1-5; TRBD1 matches 7 bases. The ends lost 4 bases at V and 6 bases at J; junction bases unmatched: 6. Germline lookup yields CDR1 MGHRA and CDR2 YSYEKL. The CDR3 runs 14 residues. CDR3 sequence reads: CASSPTGVGQPQHF. The DNA of the CDR3 is TGCGCCAGCAGCCCTACAGGGGTAGGTCAGCCCCAGCATTTT.

The J gene is TRBJ2-6, the V gene TRBV28; 9 nucleotides align to TRBD1. The CDR3 totals 17 residues. The germline V gene has CDR1 MDHEN and CDR2 SYDVKM. V trimming: 4 bases; J trimming: 1 base; junction bases outside the gene matches: 5. The DNA of the CDR3 is TGTGCCAGCAGTTCCGGGACAGGGACATCTGGGGCCAACGTCCTGACTTTC. Encoded protein: CASSSGTGTSGANVLTF.

V and J are TRBV28 and TRBJ2-7, with D possibly matching TRBD2 (6 bases). Looked up from germline, CDR1 is MDHEN and CDR2 is SYDVKM. The CDR3 sequence is 15 residues long. V lost 2 bases to trimming and J lost 2 bases, with 13 bases between them. The chain's CDR3 is CASSLIRGGTYEQYF. The DNA for the CDR3 is TGTGCCAGCAGTTTAATACGCGGCGGGACCTACGAGCAGTACTTC.

This clone was observed a single time. The rearrangement joins TRBV10-2 to TRBJ2-1; TRBD2 might be the D (7 bases). The CDR3 covers 12 residues. Germline V lookup: CDR1 WSHSY, CDR2 SAAADI. With 11 bases removed from V and 2 bases from J, the gap between germline ends came to 10 bases. The DNA for the CDR3 is TGCGCCGGAGGGGGGGCCTACAATGAGCAGTTCTTC. It translates to CAGGGAYNEQFF.

This clone was detected only once. The J gene is TRBJ1-6, the V gene TRBV5-1, with 10 bases fitting TRBD1. V shed 4 bases, J shed 11 bases, and the junction held 9 bases outside the gene matches. This CDR3 is built from 15 residues. Germline V gives CDR1 SGHRS, CDR2 YFSETQ. Here the CDR3 reads CASSRGTGDRPPLHF. Here the CDR3 DNA reads TGCGCCAGCAGCAGGGGGACAGGGGATCGGCCACCCCTCCACTTT.

The V gene is TRBV7-3, the J gene TRBJ2-7; 10 bases match TRBD1. The V and J ends lost 5 bases and 3 bases, in that order; junction bases with no gene match: 7. CDR1 is SGHTA, CDR2 FQGTGA, per germline. This CDR3 is built from 15 residues. In DNA form, the CDR3 reads TGTGCCAGCAGCCCTGGGACAGGGGCCTTCTACGAGCAGTACTTC. This sequence encodes CASSPGTGAFYEQYF.

The chain recombines TRBV9 with TRBJ2-1; D not certain. Trimming removed 0 bases from V and 12 bases from J, with 10 bases in between. This CDR3 comprises 12 residues. Germline CDR1 SGDLS, CDR2 YYNGEE. The chain's CDR3 is CASSVVEGGQFF. CDR3 DNA: TGTGCCAGCAGCGTAGTTGAAGGCGGGCAGTTCTTC.

The rearrangement links TRBV27 to TRBJ2-1; 14 positions match TRBD2. V trimming: 2 bases; J trimming: 10 bases; junction bases outside the gene matches: 4. This CDR3 is 15 amino acids long. CDR1 and CDR2 from the germline V gene are MNHEY and SMNVEV (reference sequence). CDR3 region: CASSLEGLAGVEQFF. The CDR3 DNA is TGTGCCAGCAGTTTAGAGGGACTAGCGGGAGTCGAGCAGTTCTTC.

The chain joins TRBV28 to TRBJ1-4, with a tentative D call TRBD1 (6 bases). The CDR3 is 15 residues long. V lost 2 bases, J lost 6 bases, and 13 bases lay in between. CDR1 is MDHEN and CDR2 is SYDVKM in the germline V gene. The CDR3 region is CASSLRGRGYEKLFF. Here the CDR3 DNA reads TGTGCCAGCAGTTTACGGGGGAGGGGGTATGAAAAACTGTTTTTT.

This chain joins TRBV30 and TRBJ2-1; TRBD2 matches 8 bases. Germline V CDR1 and CDR2: GTSNPN, SVGIG (reference sequence). The CDR3 is made up of 15 amino acids. Trimming removed 3 bases from V and 5 bases from J; junction bases left unmatched: 9. For the CDR3, the DNA is TGTGCCTGGAGCCTAGGGACTAGAGGGAACAATGAGCAGTTCTTC. Encoded protein: CAWSLGTRGNNEQFF.

V and J are TRBV3-1 (or the pseudogene TRBV3-2) and TRBJ1-2; 10 bases line up with TRBD1. Germline V lookup: CDR1 LGHDT, CDR2 YNNKEL (reference sequence). CDR3 length: 13 amino acids. V lost 1 base, J lost 13 bases, and 6 bases stayed unmatched. The CDR3 DNA is TGTGCCAGCAGCCAAGGAGGACAGGGGGTTTCCACCTTC. Encoded protein: CASSQGGQGVSTF.

The chain couples TRBV7-9 to TRBJ1-5; D uncertain. The germline V and J ends were trimmed by 1 base and 4 bases, with 14 bases remaining between them. The CDR3 extends over 16 amino acids. Looked up from germline, CDR1 is SEHNR and CDR2 is FQNEAQ (reference sequence). The CDR3, as DNA: TGTGCCAGCAGCTTAGGCTCAGGCAGTCCAAATCAGCCCCAGCATTTT. It translates to CASSLGSGSPNQPQHF.

The V and J genes are TRBV9 and TRBJ1-6; D is perhaps TRBD1 (5 bases). The V gene's germline CDR1 is SGDLS and CDR2 YYNGEE. The length of the CDR3 is 16 residues. V was trimmed by 3 bases and J by 2 bases, leaving 12 bases between them. The CDR3 region has the DNA TGTGCCAGCAGCGACCAAGGGGCCCCCTATAATTCACCCCTCCACTTT. Amino acid sequence: CASSDQGAPYNSPLHF.

V is TRBV28 and J is TRBJ1-2; 7 bases match TRBD1. Germline V gives CDR1 MDHEN, CDR2 SYDVKM. V gave up 6 bases and J gave up 4 bases; unmatched junction bases: 11. The CDR3 sequence is 15 residues long. The CDR3 protein is CASRLPGTVVYGYTF. CDR3 coding DNA: TGTGCCAGCAGGCTCCCCGGGACAGTAGTCTATGGCTACACCTTC.

The rearrangement uses TRBV2 and TRBJ1-5; 11 bases match TRBD1. The CDR3 length is 14 residues. The germline V gene encodes CDR1 SNHLY and CDR2 FYNNEI. Trimming removed 4 bases from V and 11 bases from J; junction bases left unmatched: 7. The CDR3 bases are TGTGCCAGCAGTGGGACAGGGGGCGTTTCAGCCCAGCATTTT. Translated, it gives CASSGTGGVSAQHF.

The gene calls are TRBV15 and TRBJ2-4; TRBD2 is a possible D gene (5 bases). From germline, CDR1 is LNHNV and CDR2 YYDKDF (reference sequence). The CDR3 runs to 15 residues. Trimming pared 0 bases from V and 8 bases from J, leaving 14 bases between. The CDR3 is CATSRDEGFRYIQYF. CDR3 bases: TGTGCCACCAGCAGAGATGAGGGCTTTAGGTACATTCAGTACTTC.

The V gene is TRBV29-1, the J gene TRBJ2-7; 13 nucleotides match TRBD2. CDR3 length equals 16 residues. V lost 6 bases and J lost 2; bases outside the gene matches: 10. In germline, CDR1 is SQVTM, CDR2 ANQGSEA. The CDR3 region is CSVPKGLAGATYEQYF. CDR3 DNA: TGCAGCGTCCCGAAAGGACTAGCGGGGGCCACCTACGAGCAGTACTTC.

This clone was detected only a few times. The chain carries TRBV3-1 (or the pseudogene TRBV3-2) and TRBJ2-7; tentative D call: TRBD2 (5 bases). This CDR3 is 12 amino acids long. V was cut by 6 bases and J by 12 bases, with 18 bases left in between. The germline gives CDR1 LGHDT, CDR2 YNNKEL (reference sequence). The CDR3 nucleotides read TGTGCCAGCAGAGACCGACCGGGATCGACGTACTTC. It codes for CASRDRPGSTYF.

This rearrangement joins TRBV2 to TRBJ2-3, with 7 bases matching TRBD1. Germline-derived CDR1 and CDR2 are SNHLY and FYNNEI. The CDR3 spans 15 residues. V gave up 5 bases and J gave up 1 base; unmatched junction bases: 6. The CDR3 DNA reads as TGTGCCAGCAGTTACCGACAGGGTGGCACAGATACGCAGTATTTT. Its translation: CASSYRQGGTDTQYF.

In DNA form, the CDR3 reads TGTGCCAGCACCGGACAGTATAATTCACCCCTCCACTTT. Translated: CASTGQYNSPLHF. V usage is TRBV11-3 and J usage is TRBJ1-6; tentative D call: TRBD1 (6 bases). CDR1 SGHNT and CDR2 YENEEA come from the germline V gene. The CDR3 totals 13 residues. V was shortened by 7 bases and J by 4 bases, with 8 bases between the two germline ends.

The chain couples TRBV25-1 to TRBJ1-1, with D possibly matching TRBD1 (5 bases). V lost 6 bases and J 5 bases, leaving 13 bases between the germline ends. CDR3 length: 13 residues. From germline, CDR1 is MGHDK and CDR2 SYGVNS. The CDR3 here is CASSLTGVTEAFF. The CDR3 bases are TGTGCCAGCAGCCTTACGGGGGTTACTGAAGCTTTCTTT.

This chain uses TRBV28 with TRBJ1-2; D is perhaps TRBD1 (6 bases). The germline CDR1 and CDR2 sequences are MDHEN and SYDVKM. This CDR3 has 15 amino acids. Trimming cost V 5 bases and J 7 bases, with 20 bases left between them. The CDR3 region is CASSEQGVGFRGYTF. In nucleotides, the CDR3 is TGTGCCAGCAGTGAACAGGGAGTAGGGTTTCGTGGCTACACCTTC.

The V call is TRBV28, the J call TRBJ1-6; unclear D gene. This CDR3 has 15 amino acids. The germline V gene has CDR1 MDHEN and CDR2 SYDVKM. The V end was cut by 2 bases, the J end by 7 bases, with 12 bases between. Here the CDR3 DNA reads TGTGCCAGCAGTTTAGGGCAGGCAGGAAATTCACCCCTCCACTTT. It encodes CASSLGQAGNSPLHF.